This T cell receptor beta chain was captured in a study of T-cell reconstitution after alpha-beta-depleted transplantation in children. This clonotype has at least ten counts. The CDR3 spans 16 residues. CDR1 LGHNA and CDR2 YNFKEQ come from the germline V gene. J was trimmed by 5 bases and V by 3 bases; bases with no gene match: 5. The library targeted TCRbeta and was prepared with unique molecular identifiers. TCRdb redid the calling of the PCR reads with MiXCR, one entry per CDR3 protein. The sample records about 200,000 distinct CDR3 sequences, more than 12% being singletons. Sequencing used PBMCs from the stem cell graft donor, obtained from the stem cell graft. This TCR was recovered from a human donor who donated a stem cell graft to a child with acute lymphoblastic leukemia. This chain links TRBV4-2 with TRBJ2-1; TRBD2 matches at 12 bases. The CDR3 region has the DNA TGTGCCAGCAGCCACCTACTAGCGGGAGGCGACAATGAGCAGTTCTTC. Translating it yields CASSHLLAGGDNEQFF.